One sample yielded the 9 T cell receptor beta chains listed below, sequenced in a study of regulatory T cells in long-lasting Graves disease. Library construction for TCR beta used iRepertoire HTBI primers and Arm-PCR of CDR3 regions. TCRdb recomputed calls from the multiplex PCR reads with MiXCR, one row per CDR3 protein. This table has 530,000 or so distinct CDR3 sequences, approximately 13% appearing once. The time point denotes: newly diagnosed GD, antithyroid drugs for less than 3 months. PBMC RNA served as the TCR library source. The data also belong to a second study, concerning T cells in Graves' hyperthyroidism and ophthalmopathy.

This specimen consisted of peripheral blood mononuclear cells (PBMCs), obtained at new diagnosis, from a patient treated with antithyroid drugs. The source is a man aged 30 to 45 with Graves disease.

The V call is TRBV7-2, the J call TRBJ2-1; a possible D gene is TRBD2 (6 bases). The CDR3 sequence is 16 residues long. Germline V gene lookup returns CDR1 SGHTA and CDR2 FQGNSA. V was pared by 5 bases and J by 4 bases, with 18 bases between. In DNA, the CDR3 is TGTGCCAGCAGCGCCGGGACCCCCGGGACTTACAATGAGCAGTTCTTC. As protein: CASSAGTPGTYNEQFF.

In regard to this clonotype: The junction departs from the called germline gene at one end, perhaps through a read error. V and J are TRBV7-9 and TRBJ1-2; D unresolved. The germline gives CDR1 SEHNR, CDR2 FQNEAQ (reference sequence). The CDR3 loop spans 14 amino acids. The CDR3 DNA follows: TGTGCCAGCAGTTCCGGTTGGGATAGCTATGGCTACCCCTTC. Translated: CASSSGWDSYGYPF. Full variable domain (rest looked up from reference TRBV7-9 and TRBJ1-2): DTGVSQNPRHKITKRGQNVTFRCDPISEHNRLYWYRQTLGQGPEFLTYFQNEAQLEKSRLLSDRFSAERPKGSFSTLEIQRTEQGDSAMYLCASSSGWDSYGYPFGSGTRLTVV.

This clonotype was counted many times. J is TRBJ1-2 and V is TRBV11-1; D remains ambiguous. Per germline, CDR1 SGHAT and CDR2 FQDESV (reference sequence). The CDR3 spans 13 residues. Trimming took 5 bases from V and 10 from J, leaving 17 bases between them. This CDR3 reads CASSARGKSDYTF. CDR3 bases: TGTGCCAGCAGCGCCAGAGGGAAGTCAGACTACACCTTC.

About this clonotype: A much larger clone differs by one base, so this may be a read error. This chain joins TRBV11-2 and TRBJ2-1, with D possibly being TRBD1 or TRBD2 (6 bases each). Trimming cost V 6 bases and J 0 bases, with 15 bases left between them. The CDR3 has 16 residues. CDR1 is SGHAT and CDR2 is FQNNGV in the germline V gene. CDR3 amino acids: CASRGVGGNSYNEQFF. The CDR3 DNA follows: TGTGCCAGCAGGGGGGTCGGGGGCAACTCCTACAATGAGCAGTTCTTC.

This rearrangement joins TRBV5-5 to TRBJ1-1; a weak D match, TRBD1 (5 bases). V lost 5 bases and J 5 bases, leaving 19 bases between the germline ends. This CDR3 region has 15 residues. Germline V gene lookup returns CDR1 SGHKS and CDR2 YYEKEE (reference sequence). CDR3 amino acids: CASSSDRGGGTEAFF. CDR3 DNA sequence: TGTGCCAGCAGTTCCGACCGGGGCGGGGGAACTGAAGCTTTCTTT.

The chain carries TRBV9 and TRBJ2-2; D call uncertain. The germline CDR1 and CDR2 sequences are SGDLS and YYNGEE. CDR3 size: 14 residues. V was pared by 2 bases and J by 2 bases, with 7 bases between. CDR3 nucleotide sequence: TGTGCCAGCAGCGTCGAGACAAACACCGGGGAGCTGTTTTTT. Residues: CASSVETNTGELFF.

The sample holds a few counts of this clonotype. This chain links TRBV7-9 with TRBJ1-4; D gene ambiguous. The CDR3 runs 15 residues. Germline CDR1 and CDR2: SEHNR and FQNEAQ (reference sequence). V was cut by 1 base and J by 8 bases, with 14 bases left in between. CDR3 sequence: CASSLDKSLREKLFF. The CDR3 DNA reads TGTGCCAGCAGCTTAGATAAAAGTCTGAGGGAAAAACTGTTTTTT.

Points on this clonotype: Sequence at one end of the junction differs from germline and may be a read error. V and J are TRBV12-5 and TRBJ2-2; a possible D gene is TRBD2 (5 bases). CDR1 is LGHNT, CDR2 FRNRAP, per germline. CDR3 length: 14 residues. CDR3 in DNA: TGTGCTAGTGGTTTGAGTGCGGGCACCGGGAAGCTGTTTTTT. Its protein product is CASGLSAGTGKLFF.

With regard to this clonotype: A far larger clone is only one base removed, so a read error is likely. CDR3 nucleotides: TGTGCCAGCAGTTCCCTCGGGGGGGGTGAGCAGCTCTTC. Amino acid sequence: CASSSLGGGEQLF. This chain joins TRBV28 and TRBJ2-4; TRBD2 matches 8 bases. Germline CDR1 MDHEN, CDR2 SYDVKM. This CDR3 is built from 13 residues.